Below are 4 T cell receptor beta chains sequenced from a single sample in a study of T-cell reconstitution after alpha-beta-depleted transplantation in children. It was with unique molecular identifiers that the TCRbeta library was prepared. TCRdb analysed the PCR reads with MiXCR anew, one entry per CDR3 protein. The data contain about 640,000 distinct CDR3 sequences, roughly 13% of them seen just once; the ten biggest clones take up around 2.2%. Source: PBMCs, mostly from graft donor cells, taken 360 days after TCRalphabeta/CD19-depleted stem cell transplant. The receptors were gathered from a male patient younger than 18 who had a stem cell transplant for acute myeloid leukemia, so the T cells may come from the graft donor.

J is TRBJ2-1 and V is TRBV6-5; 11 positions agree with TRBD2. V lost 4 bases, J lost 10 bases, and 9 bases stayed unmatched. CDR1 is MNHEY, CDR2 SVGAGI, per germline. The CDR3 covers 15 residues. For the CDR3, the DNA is TGTGCCAGCAGTTCTCTAGCGGGAGGCAAGAGGGAGCAGTTCTTC. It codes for CASSSLAGGKREQFF.

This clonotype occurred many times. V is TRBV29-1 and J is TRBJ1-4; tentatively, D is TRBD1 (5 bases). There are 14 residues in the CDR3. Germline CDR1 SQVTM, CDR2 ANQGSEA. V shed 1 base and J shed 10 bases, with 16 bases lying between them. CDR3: CSVEVGQGRGKLFF. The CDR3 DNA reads TGCAGCGTTGAAGTCGGCCAGGGAAGGGGAAAACTGTTTTTT.

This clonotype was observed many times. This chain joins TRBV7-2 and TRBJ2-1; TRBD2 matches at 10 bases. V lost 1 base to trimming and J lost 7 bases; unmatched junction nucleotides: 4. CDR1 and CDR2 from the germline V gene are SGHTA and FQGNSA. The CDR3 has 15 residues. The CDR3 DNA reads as TGTGCCAGCAGCTTAGTGGCTAGCGGGAGAAATGAGCAGTTCTTC. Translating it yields CASSLVASGRNEQFF. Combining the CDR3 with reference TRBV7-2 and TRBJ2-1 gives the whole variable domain GAGVSQSPSNKVTEKGKDVELRCDPISGHTALYWYRQSLGQGLEFLIYFQGNSAPDKSGLPSDRFSAERTGGSVSTLTIQRTQQEDSAVYLCASSLVASGRNEQFFGPGTRLTVL.

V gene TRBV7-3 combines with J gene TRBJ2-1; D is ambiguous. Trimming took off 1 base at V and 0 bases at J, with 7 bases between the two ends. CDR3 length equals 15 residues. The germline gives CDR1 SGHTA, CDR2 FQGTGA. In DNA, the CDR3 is TGTGCCAGCAGCTTAAGCCTAGACTCCTACAATGAGCAGTTCTTC. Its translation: CASSLSLDSYNEQFF.